This T cell receptor (beta chain) was recovered during a study of cytomegalovirus exposure and HLA in healthy donors. Study-level results: In all likelihood, a cluster of highly shared sequence variants was a sequencing artifact.

It was healthy bone marrow donors who served as donors. Primers for the PCR totalled 60 Vbeta and 13 Jbeta. Data came from immunoSEQ multiplex PCR; TCRdb stores just in-frame clones and leaves some out. Of 130,000 to 150,000 clones detected, around four fifths appear once; the ten largest clones hold around 3.2%. This clone showed up just a few times. The antigen remains unidentified. The CDR3 runs to 17 residues. Germline-derived CDR1 and CDR2 are SNHLY and FYNNEI. V shed 7 bases, J shed 10 bases, and the junction held 17 bases outside the gene matches. The V and J genes are TRBV2 and TRBJ1-6; TRBD1 aligns across 9 bases. The sample consisted of PBMCs. The receptor was isolated from a female donor in good health and CMV-seronegative. CDR3 DNA: TGTGCCAGCACGTTTCGAGGACAGGGGTTGACACGGTCACCCCTCCACTTT. Protein sequence: CASTFRGQGLTRSPLHF.